One and the same sample provided the 20 T cell receptor beta chains below, sequenced in a study of response to subunit inactivated influenza vaccine. TCRdb processed the RT-PCR reads anew with MiXCR; each CDR3 protein has one entry. The sample has approximately 500,000 distinct CDR3 sequences; roughly a quarter are singletons. The same specimen was also included in a second study, on T cells expressing NK-cell markers. As reported in that work: 5'RACE template switching with UMIs generated TCR beta cDNA.

The sample here was CD4+ T cells sorted from PBMCs, taken 11 to 12 days after vaccination. Receptors originate from a man aged 50 to 60 who received an inactivated influenza vaccine.

This clonotype occurred once. The J gene is TRBJ2-1, the V gene TRBV20-1; TRBD2 might be the D (5 bases). This CDR3 comprises 14 residues. Trimming shortened V by 5 bases and J by 0 bases, and 11 bases separated the two germline ends. The V gene's germline CDR1 is DFQATT and CDR2 SNEGSKA (reference sequence). The CDR3 region has the DNA TGCAGTGCTTGTAGAGGGAGCTCCTACAATGAGCAGTTCTTC. Translating gives CSACRGSSYNEQFF.

The V and J genes are TRBV29-1 and TRBJ2-7, with D perhaps assigned TRBD1 or TRBD2 (7 bases each). V lost 5 bases and J lost 1, with 21 bases in between. The V gene's germline CDR1 is SQVTM and CDR2 ANQGSEA. The CDR3 sequence is 16 residues long. The CDR3 region has the DNA TGCAGCGTTTTTCTCTGGGCAGGGGGGGGTTCCTACGAGCAGTACTTC. It codes for CSVFLWAGGGSYEQYF.

This clonotype was seen at least ten times. The junction does not match germline at one end; this may be a read error. The chain employs TRBV7-9 and TRBJ2-1, with D maybe TRBD2 (5 bases). Per the germline V gene, CDR1 is SEHNR and CDR2 is FQNEAQ (reference sequence). The CDR3 runs to 16 residues. As DNA, the CDR3 is TGTGCCAGCAGCCTAGCTATGTGGATTAGTCGGAATGAGCAGTTCTTC. Protein product: CASSLAMWISRNEQFF.

CDR3 coding DNA: TGTGCCAGCAGCTTAGATGGTAGCGGGAGATACAATGAGCAGTTCTTC. This gives the protein CASSLDGSGRYNEQFF. The chain links TRBV7-2 to TRBJ2-1; 9 bases are a match to TRBD2. The CDR3 contains 16 residues. V lost 1 base and J lost 4; bases outside the gene matches: 5. Per germline, CDR1 SGHTA and CDR2 FQGNSA. Looking up the rest from reference TRBV7-2 and TRBJ2-1 gives the full variable domain: GAGVSQSPSNKVTEKGKDVELRCDPISGHTALYWYRQSLGQGLEFLIYFQGNSAPDKSGLPSDRFSAERTGGSVSTLTIQRTQQEDSAVYLCASSLDGSGRYNEQFFGPGTRLTVL.

This clonotype was observed a handful of times. The chain joins TRBV12-3 or TRBV12-4 to TRBJ2-7; 11 nucleotides line up with TRBD2. V lost 3 bases to trimming and J lost 6 bases; unmatched junction nucleotides: 4. The CDR3 has 14 amino acids. CDR3 bases: TGTGCCAGCAGTTTTTCTAGCGGGGGGCTCGAGCAGTACTTC. Amino acid sequence: CASSFSSGGLEQYF.

J is TRBJ2-5 and V is TRBV29-1; no clear D. The CDR3 loop spans 13 amino acids. The V and J ends lost 0 bases and 6 bases respectively, with 11 bases between them. The germline gives CDR1 SQVTM, CDR2 ANQGSEA. In nucleotides, the CDR3 is TGCAGCGTTGAAGATCGGAAAGTACAGACCCAGTACTTC. Amino acids: CSVEDRKVQTQYF. The whole variable domain, filled in from reference TRBV29-1 and TRBJ2-5, reads SAVISQKPSRDICQRGTSLTIQCQVDSQVTMMFWYRQQPGQSLTLIATANQGSEATYESGFVIDKFPISRPNLTFSTLTVSNMSPEDSSIYLCSVEDRKVQTQYFGPGTRLLVL.

This clonotype has a handful of counts. The chain employs TRBV28 and TRBJ2-7; D is undetermined. The CDR3 has 11 residues. The germline gives CDR1 MDHEN, CDR2 SYDVKM. V was trimmed by 0 bases and J by 5 bases, leaving 2 bases between them. The CDR3 DNA reads TGTGCCAGCAGTTTATGGAACGAGCAGTACTTC. Translated: CASSLWNEQYF.

The chain carries TRBV10-1 and TRBJ2-1; possible D gene TRBD1, 6 bases. Per the germline V gene, CDR1 is WNHNN and CDR2 is SYGVQD (reference sequence). V was pared by 4 bases and J by 9 bases, with 16 bases between. The CDR3 runs to 14 residues. CDR3 sequence reads: CASSGNRVLGEQFF. The CDR3 DNA is TGCGCCAGCAGTGGAAACAGGGTCCTGGGTGAGCAGTTCTTC.

This clonotype was counted only a few times. The genes are TRBV27 and TRBJ1-2; possible D gene TRBD1, 6 bases. CDR1 is MNHEY, CDR2 SMNVEV, per germline (reference sequence). The CDR3 spans 15 residues. Trimming took 8 bases from V and 6 from J, leaving 22 bases between them. CDR3 region: CASRAGGRKMDGYTF. CDR3 coding DNA: TGTGCCAGCCGAGCCGGGGGGCGCAAAATGGATGGCTACACCTTC.

The chain uses TRBV10-2 and TRBJ2-7, with 7 bases that match TRBD1. V lost 4 bases, J lost 7 bases, and 10 bases stayed unmatched. Germline loops: CDR1 WSHSY, CDR2 SAAADI. The CDR3 covers 14 residues. As DNA, the CDR3 is TGCGCCAGCAGTGTCACGATTGGACAGGTTGAGCAGTACTTC. Translation gives CASSVTIGQVEQYF.

The rearrangement joins TRBV7-8 to TRBJ2-3; no firm D call. With 0 bases removed from V and 4 bases from J, the gap between germline ends came to 8 bases. Per the germline V gene, CDR1 is SGHVS and CDR2 is FQNEAQ. The length of the CDR3 is 14 residues. CDR3 coding DNA: TGTGCCAGCAGCTTAGCGGCGGCGGCAGATACGCAGTATTTT. Its protein product is CASSLAAAADTQYF.

This clonotype was counted only a few times. The V gene is TRBV7-8, the J gene TRBJ2-7; TRBD2 is a possible D gene (5 bases). The CDR3 loop spans 14 amino acids. With 2 bases removed from V and 2 bases from J, the gap between germline ends came to 10 bases. CDR1 SGHVS and CDR2 FQNEAQ come from the germline V gene. The CDR3 reads CASSLLEVTYEQYF. DNA of the CDR3: TGTGCCAGCAGCTTATTGGAGGTTACCTACGAGCAGTACTTC.

The V call is TRBV7-2, the J call TRBJ1-2; 8 bases are a match to TRBD1. The germline gives CDR1 SGHTA, CDR2 FQGNSA. The CDR3 is 15 residues long. With V trimmed by 1 base and J by 2 bases, 3 bases remained unmatched. As DNA, the CDR3 is TGTGCCAGCAGCTTAGGGACAGGGCGAAACTATGGCTACACCTTC. Translating it yields CASSLGTGRNYGYTF.

J is TRBJ1-6 and V is TRBV9; D is ambiguous. The V gene lost 0 bases and the J gene lost 9 bases, with 7 bases spanning the gap. CDR1 and CDR2 from the germline V gene are SGDLS and YYNGEE. This CDR3 region has 13 residues. CDR3: CASSVEAVSPLHF. DNA for the CDR3: TGTGCCAGCAGCGTAGAGGCGGTTTCACCCCTCCACTTT. Supplemented by reference TRBV9 and TRBJ1-6, the full variable domain reads DSGVTQTPKHLITATGQRVTLRCSPRSGDLSVYWYQQSLDQGLQFLIQYYNGEERAKGNILERFSAQQFPDLHSELNLSSLELGDSALYFCASSVEAVSPLHFGNGTRLTVT.

The rearrangement links TRBV12-3 or TRBV12-4 to TRBJ2-1; possibly TRBD2 for D (6 bases). CDR3 size: 16 residues. Trimming took 5 bases from V and 7 from J, leaving 21 bases between them. In DNA, the CDR3 is TGTGCCAGCAGTATGCGGGACCCCGCATTCGGGAATGAGCAGTTCTTC. Its protein product is CASSMRDPAFGNEQFF.

This clonotype came up a few times. This chain connects TRBV9 to TRBJ2-2; the match to TRBD2 covers 12 bases. The CDR3 spans 16 residues. The germline CDR1 and CDR2 sequences are SGDLS and YYNGEE. The trim removed 0 bases at V and 7 bases at J, leaving 4 bases unmatched. The CDR3 nucleotides read TGTGCCAGCAGCGTAGGACTAGCGGGAGCTGTCGGGGAGCTGTTTTTT. The encoded protein is CASSVGLAGAVGELFF.

This clonotype was seen a handful of times. This sequence joins TRBV7-9 and TRBJ1-3; TRBD1 might be the D (6 bases). This CDR3 spans 16 amino acids. V was clipped by 0 bases and J by 1 base, with 10 bases between them. Germline assignment: CDR1 SEHNR and CDR2 FQNEAQ (reference sequence). The CDR3 reads CASSLAQGTSGNTIYF. CDR3 nucleotides: TGTGCCAGCAGCTTAGCCCAGGGGACATCTGGAAACACCATATATTTT.

The rearrangement joins TRBV7-2 to TRBJ1-6; D is perhaps TRBD1 (5 bases). V gave up 0 bases and J gave up 7 bases, with 10 bases separating them. Germline V gene sequence: CDR1 SGHTA, CDR2 FQGNSA. CDR3 size: 15 residues. CDR3 protein: CASSLAADSNSPLHF. Written as DNA, the CDR3 is TGTGCCAGCAGCTTAGCCGCCGACAGCAATTCACCCCTCCACTTT.

The chain uses TRBV5-1 and TRBJ2-3; 9 bases map to TRBD1. V was clipped by 6 bases and J by 5 bases; unmatched bases: 10. The CDR3 is 15 amino acids. CDR1 is SGHRS and CDR2 is YFSETQ in the germline V gene. The CDR3 DNA is TGCGCCAGCAATTTCCGGGACAGGGCGATAGATACGCAGTATTTT. Translating gives CASNFRDRAIDTQYF.

This clonotype was counted ten times or more. J is TRBJ2-7 and V is TRBV5-5; no clear D. The CDR3 is made up of 11 amino acids. Trimming left V 2 bases short and J 7 bases short, with 7 bases between. Germline values: CDR1 SGHKS, CDR2 YYEKEE (reference sequence). CDR3 residues: CASSFISEQYF. In DNA, the CDR3 is TGTGCCAGCAGCTTTATTAGTGAGCAGTACTTC.